Following are 5 T cell receptor beta chains from one sample sequenced in a study of blood T cell repertoires in COVID-19. Some clones are missing from TCRdb's copy, which holds only in-frame ones; the method was immunoSEQ multiplex PCR. The sample carries about 24,000 clones, over 60% recorded once. Material for sequencing was peripheral blood. These receptors were obtained from a woman older than 75 with acute or convalescent COVID-19.

V is TRBV7-2 and J is TRBJ1-6, with 9 bases identical to TRBD1. Germline V CDR1 and CDR2: SGHTA, FQGNSA. V was pared by 5 bases and J by 13 bases, with 9 bases of the junction left unmatched. The CDR3 has 14 amino acids. In nucleotides, the CDR3 is TGTGCCAGCAGCATGTCGGGACAGGGATCGCCCCTCCACTTT. This sequence encodes CASSMSGQGSPLHF.

The chain combines TRBV29-1 with TRBJ1-1; D may be TRBD1 (5 bases). Germline CDR1 reads SQVTM; CDR2 reads ANQGSEA. This CDR3 contains 15 residues. V was pared by 5 bases and J by 1 base, with 17 bases between. The chain's CDR3 is CSVRRDSGRNTEAFF. The CDR3 region has the DNA TGCAGCGTTAGAAGGGACTCAGGGCGGAACACTGAAGCTTTCTTT.

The gene calls are TRBV5-4 and TRBJ1-6; D remains ambiguous. Germline CDR1 SGHNT, CDR2 YYREEE (reference sequence). The V gene lost 4 bases and the J gene lost 8 bases, with 7 bases spanning the gap. The CDR3 covers 12 residues. Written as DNA, the CDR3 is TGTGCCAGCAGCGCCGGGGATTCACCCCTCCACTTT. This codes for CASSAGDSPLHF.

The chain joins TRBV4-2 to TRBJ1-5, with TRBD1 matching 9 bases. CDR1 and CDR2 from the germline V gene are LGHNA and YNFKEQ. The CDR3 runs 17 residues. With 4 bases clipped from V and 0 bases from J, the junction kept 7 bases outside the gene matches. The CDR3 nucleotides are TGTGCCAGCAGCCCGACAGGGGGAGCTGGTAGCAATCAGCCCCAGCATTTT. Protein: CASSPTGGAGSNQPQHF.

This clone was seen a handful of times. The chain carries TRBV28 and TRBJ2-7, with TRBD1 identical over 10 bases. The CDR3 runs 14 residues. From germline, CDR1 is MDHEN and CDR2 SYDVKM. Trimming removed 4 bases from V and 3 bases from J; junction bases left unmatched: 3. The chain's CDR3 is CASSSGTGVYEQYF. CDR3 DNA sequence: TGTGCCAGCAGTTCCGGGACAGGGGTCTACGAGCAGTACTTC.